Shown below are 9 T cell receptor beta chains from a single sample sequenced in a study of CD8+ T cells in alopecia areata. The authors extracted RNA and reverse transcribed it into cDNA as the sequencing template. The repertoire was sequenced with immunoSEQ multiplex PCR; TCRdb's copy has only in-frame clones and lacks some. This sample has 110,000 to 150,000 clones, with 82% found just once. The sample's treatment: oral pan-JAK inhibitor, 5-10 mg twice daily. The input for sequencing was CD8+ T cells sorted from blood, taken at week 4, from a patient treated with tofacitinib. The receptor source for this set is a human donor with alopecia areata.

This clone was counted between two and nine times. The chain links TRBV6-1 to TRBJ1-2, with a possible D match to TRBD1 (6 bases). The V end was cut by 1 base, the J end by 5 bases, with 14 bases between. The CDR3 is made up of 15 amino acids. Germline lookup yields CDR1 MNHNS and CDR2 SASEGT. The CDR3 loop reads CASSEDPTGVYGYTF. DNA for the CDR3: TGTGCCAGCAGTGAAGATCCGACAGGCGTATATGGCTACACCTTC.

The CDR3 loop reads CASSQDQTTRSYEQYF. DNA for the CDR3: TGTGCCAGCAGCCAGGACCAAACAACTAGGTCCTACGAGCAGTACTTC. V is TRBV7-9 and J is TRBJ2-5, with a tentative D call TRBD2 (5 bases). The J call is doubtful: the DNA matches TRBJ2-7 better. The germline V gene has CDR1 SEHNR and CDR2 FQNEAQ (reference sequence). The CDR3 consists of 16 residues.

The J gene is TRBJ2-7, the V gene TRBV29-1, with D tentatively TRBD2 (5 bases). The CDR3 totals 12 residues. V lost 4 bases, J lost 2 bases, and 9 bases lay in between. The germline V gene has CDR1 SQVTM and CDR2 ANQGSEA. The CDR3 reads CSVVWGAYEQYF. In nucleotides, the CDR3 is TGCAGCGTTGTCTGGGGAGCCTACGAGCAGTACTTC.

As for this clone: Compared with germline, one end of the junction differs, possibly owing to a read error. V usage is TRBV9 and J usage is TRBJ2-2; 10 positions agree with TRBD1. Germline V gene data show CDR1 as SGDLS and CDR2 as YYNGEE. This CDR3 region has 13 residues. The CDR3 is CASSGQGAGELFF. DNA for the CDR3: TGTGCCAGCAGCGGACAGGGGGCCGGAGAGCTGTTTTTT.

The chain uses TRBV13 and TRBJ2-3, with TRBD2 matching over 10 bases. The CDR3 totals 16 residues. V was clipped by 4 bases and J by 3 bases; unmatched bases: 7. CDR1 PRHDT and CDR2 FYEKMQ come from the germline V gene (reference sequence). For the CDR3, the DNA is TGTGCCAGCAGCTCCAGCGGGGGGGCCAGGACAGATACGCAGTATTTT. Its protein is CASSSSGGARTDTQYF.

The CDR3 DNA follows: TGTGCCAGCAGCTCAATGGAAGAGACCCAGTACTTC. Protein: CASSSMEETQYF. The V and J genes are TRBV7-9 and TRBJ2-5; D not certain. Germline lookup yields CDR1 SEHNR and CDR2 FQNEAQ (reference sequence). The V gene lost 4 bases and the J gene lost 3 bases, with 6 bases spanning the gap. The CDR3 runs 12 residues.

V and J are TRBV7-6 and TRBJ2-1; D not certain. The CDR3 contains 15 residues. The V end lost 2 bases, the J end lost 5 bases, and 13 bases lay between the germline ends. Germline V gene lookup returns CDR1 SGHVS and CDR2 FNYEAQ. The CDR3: CASSLFRLPDNEQFF. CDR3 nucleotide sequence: TGTGCCAGCAGCTTATTCCGACTCCCCGACAATGAGCAGTTCTTC.

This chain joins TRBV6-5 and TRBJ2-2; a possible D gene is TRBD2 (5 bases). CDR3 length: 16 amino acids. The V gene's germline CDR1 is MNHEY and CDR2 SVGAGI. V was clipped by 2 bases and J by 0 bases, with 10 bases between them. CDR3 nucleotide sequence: TGTGCCAGCAGTTACAGCGGATCCCCGAACACCGGGGAGCTGTTTTTT. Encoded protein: CASSYSGSPNTGELFF.

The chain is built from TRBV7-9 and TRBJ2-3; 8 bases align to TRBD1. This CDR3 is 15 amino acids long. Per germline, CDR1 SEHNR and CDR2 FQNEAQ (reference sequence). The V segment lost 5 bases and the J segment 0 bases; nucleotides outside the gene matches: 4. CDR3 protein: CASSQRQGSTDTQYF. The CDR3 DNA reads TGTGCCAGCAGCCAACGACAGGGGAGCACAGATACGCAGTATTTT. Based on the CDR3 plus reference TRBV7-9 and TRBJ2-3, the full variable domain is DTGVSQNPRHKITKRGQNVTFRCDPISEHNRLYWYRQTLGQGPEFLTYFQNEAQLEKSRLLSDRFSAERPKGSFSTLEIQRTEQGDSAMYLCASSQRQGSTDTQYFGPGTRLTVL.